This TCR beta chain was documented in a study of CD8 T cells in Susac syndrome. Blood CD8+ and CD4+ T cells underwent high-throughput TCR beta sequencing. Random-hexamer reverse transcription was applied to roughly 0.5 to 1 ug RNA. The immunoSEQ assay covered 54 Vbeta and 13 Jbeta segments for CDR3. TCRdb re-derived calls from the immunoSEQ multiplex PCR reads in MiXCR, one entry per CDR3 protein. The sample includes approximately 150,000 distinct CDR3 sequences, roughly 94% seen only once; the top ten take 0.075% to 0.09%. Looked up from germline, CDR1 is DFQATT and CDR2 is SNEGSKA (reference sequence). The CDR3 spans 11 residues. V gave up 3 bases and J gave up 6 bases, with 9 bases separating them.

The V gene is TRBV20-1, the J gene TRBJ2-7; TRBD2 is a possible D gene (5 bases). This receptor was identified in a human donor in good health. The sample was CD4+ T cells from PBMCs. The DNA for the CDR3 is TGCAGTGCTAGCGTGGGGAGCGAGCAGTACTTC. Encoded protein: CSASVGSEQYF.